These T cell receptor beta chains were read from a single sample in a study of blood T cell repertoires in COVID-19. TCRdb keeps only in-frame clones here, not all; method: immunoSEQ multiplex PCR. The table has around 100,000 clones, approximately 86% seen once. Specimen: peripheral blood. These TCRs come from a man between 35 and 55 years old with acute or convalescent COVID-19. Both conserved end residues are part of each CDR3. The order of the fields is CDR3 length, J gene, V gene, CDR3 protein.

>16|TRBJ2-1|TRBV5-6
CASSLVLRGLLSPLFF
>15|TRBJ2-5|TRBV3-1/TRBV3-2
CASSQDFSGGETQYF
>14|TRBJ1-5|TRBV7-8
CASSFDRVNQPQHF
>16|TRBJ2-3|TRBV5-1
CASRVLAGQGADTQYF
>15|TRBJ2-1|TRBV30
CAWSVRGRVYNEQFF
>15|TRBJ2-2|TRBV30
CAWRQRTGNTGELFF
>13|TRBJ1-4|TRBV10-3
CAISESANEKLFF
>19|TRBJ2-1|TRBV18
CASSPLASGSPVSYNEQFF
>15|TRBJ1-1|TRBV5-1
CASSPSPAESTEAFF
>12|TRBJ2-7|TRBV18
CASSPGGYEQYF
>11|TRBJ1-1|TRBV30
CAWSRGTEAFF
>18|TRBJ2-3|TRBV6-2/TRBV6-3
CASSYPRTSGVSTDTQYF
>15|TRBJ2-2|TRBV5-4
CASALTGALTGELFF
>15|TRBJ2-7|TRBV24-1
CATSDLGGSGYEQYF
>14|TRBJ1-1|TRBV15
CATSRDIRGAEAFF
>16|TRBJ2-3|TRBV5-5
CASTSLPLAYTDTQYF
>15|TRBJ2-7|TRBV18
CASSPRRTGDYEQYF
>14|TRBJ1-2|TRBV4-1
CASSQEGQGDGYTF
>14|TRBJ1-1|TRBV7-2
CASSLGRGLTEAFF
>16|TRBJ2-2|TRBV6-2/TRBV6-3
CASSYSPKTGPGELFF
>15|TRBJ2-3|TRBV7-7
CASSPGQGATDTQYF
>16|TRBJ1-1|TRBV18
CASSLRRPDRNTEAFF
>16|TRBJ1-3|TRBV13
CASSPGGVISGNTIYF
>12|TRBJ2-2|TRBV1
CKGTSNTGELFF
>14|TRBJ2-5|TRBV4-1
CASSQGTQQETQYF
>15|TRBJ1-2|TRBV6-5
CASSYLGQGDYGYTF
>17|TRBJ1-2|TRBV2
CASRGGASLSFGYGYTF